These 15 T cell receptor beta chains share one sample of origin, sequenced in a study of identical twins (dated by TCRdb to 2015 to 2016). To prepare the library, 5' RACE was applied. The sample was run on an Illumina HiSeq 2000. TCRdb reran the public reads through fastp at Q25 and MiXCR, keeping productive beta chains. Rows matching on CDR3 protein sequence are summarized as one entry with the most common DNA and genes. In this sample the table shows 1.5 million to 2 million distinct CDR3 sequences, less than 35% of which occur a single time. Clones ranked in the top ten supply about 0.3% of the sample. The sequenced sample consisted of cord blood. Source of these receptors: a newborn girl in good health.

A remark on this clonotype: A much larger clone lies one base from this, so it may be a read error. The chain couples TRBV2 to TRBJ1-1, with a tentative D call TRBD1 (6 bases). V lost 5 bases and J lost 7, with 8 bases in between. Per germline, CDR1 SNHLY and CDR2 FYNNEI. This CDR3 has 11 amino acids. CDR3 amino acids: CASSYRDEAFF. DNA for the CDR3: TGTGCCAGCAGTTACAGGGATGAAGCTTTCTTT.

Notes on this clonotype: An end of the junction differs from the germline gene, which may be a read error. J is TRBJ2-1 and V is TRBV20-1; D uncertain. Looked up from germline, CDR1 is DFQATT and CDR2 is SNEGSKA (reference sequence). The CDR3 covers 11 residues. Here the CDR3 reads CSSRDYREQFF. CDR3 DNA: TGCAGTTCTAGAGATTATCGGGAGCAGTTCTTC.

This clonotype showed up just a few times. The V and J genes are TRBV3-1 and TRBJ2-1, with a possible D match to TRBD2 (5 bases). The V gene lost 0 bases and the J gene lost 3 bases, with 12 bases spanning the gap. CDR3 length: 16 amino acids. Germline lookup yields CDR1 LGHDT and CDR2 YNNKEL (reference sequence). The CDR3 here is CASSQDLAIYYNEQFF. The CDR3 DNA reads TGTGCCAGCAGCCAAGATCTAGCCATTTACTACAATGAGCAGTTCTTC.

The chain joins TRBV5-1 to TRBJ2-1; D call uncertain. Germline lookup yields CDR1 SGHRS and CDR2 YFSETQ. The CDR3 totals 16 residues. V was trimmed by 5 bases and J by 0 bases, leaving 15 bases between them. CDR3 sequence reads: CASSNRRSSSYNEQFF. CDR3 nucleotides: TGCGCCAGCAGTAACCGGAGATCGAGCTCCTACAATGAGCAGTTCTTC. Looking up the rest from reference TRBV5-1 and TRBJ2-1 gives the full variable domain: KAGVTQTPRYLIKTRGQQVTLSCSPISGHRSVSWYQQTPGQGLQFLFEYFSETQRNKGNFPGRFSGRQFSNSRSEMNVSTLELGDSALYLCASSNRRSSSYNEQFFGPGTRLTVL.

This clonotype was counted between two and nine times. The chain uses TRBV29-1 and TRBJ2-1; D might be TRBD2 (6 bases). Germline V lookup: CDR1 SQVTM, CDR2 ANQGSEA. The V end lost 4 bases, the J end lost 13 bases, and 20 bases lay between the germline ends. The CDR3 loop spans 13 amino acids. CDR3 residues: CSVARDSSMSQFF. The CDR3 nucleotides are TGCAGCGTTGCCCGGGACTCTTCGATGTCACAGTTCTTC.

In its sample, this clonotype was seen a few times. J is TRBJ1-1 and V is TRBV2; possibly TRBD1 for D (6 bases). CDR3 size: 14 residues. V lost 7 bases and J lost 0, with 12 bases in between. Germline values: CDR1 SNHLY, CDR2 FYNNEI. CDR3 DNA sequence: TGTGCCAGCACAAAAGGGGGGCTGAACACTGAAGCTTTCTTT. Amino acids: CASTKGGLNTEAFF.

The chain employs TRBV5-1 and TRBJ2-2; 9 bases match TRBD2. This CDR3 is 18 amino acids long. Germline values: CDR1 SGHRS, CDR2 YFSETQ. Trimming cost V 3 bases and J 0 bases; bases outside gene matches: 9. CDR3 residues: CASSWGLASGANTGELFF. In DNA form, the CDR3 reads TGCGCCAGCAGCTGGGGACTAGCTAGCGGGGCGAACACCGGGGAGCTGTTTTTT. The full variable domain, completed using reference TRBV5-1 and TRBJ2-2, is KAGVTQTPRYLIKTRGQQVTLSCSPISGHRSVSWYQQTPGQGLQFLFEYFSETQRNKGNFPGRFSGRQFSNSRSEMNVSTLELGDSALYLCASSWGLASGANTGELFFGEGSRLTVL.

Turning to this clonotype: One junction end disagrees with the germline gene, perhaps due to a read error. J is TRBJ1-1 and V is TRBV27, with D possibly being TRBD1 (5 bases). Germline CDR1 and CDR2: MNHEY and SMNVEV (reference sequence). This CDR3 is built from 15 residues. The CDR3 is CASSLSTGTNTGAFF. The CDR3, as DNA: TGTGCCAGCAGTTTATCGACCGGGACGAACACTGGAGCTTTCTTT.

The chain links TRBV29-1 to TRBJ2-7, with D unresolved. The germline CDR1 and CDR2 sequences are SQVTM and ANQGSEA. The CDR3 loop spans 13 amino acids. The V end was cut by 3 bases, the J end by 0 bases, with 9 bases between. The CDR3 loop reads CSVEGFGSYEQYF. The CDR3 DNA is TGCAGCGTTGAGGGTTTCGGCTCCTACGAGCAGTACTTC.

This sequence joins TRBV2 and TRBJ2-7; D call uncertain. V gave up 7 bases and J gave up 0 bases, with 13 bases separating them. CDR3 length: 14 residues. Germline CDR1 SNHLY, CDR2 FYNNEI. CDR3 residues: CASNLMGSSYEQYF. As DNA, the CDR3 is TGTGCCAGCAACTTGATGGGATCCTCCTACGAGCAGTACTTC.

The chain is built from TRBV2 and TRBJ1-1; D perhaps matches TRBD1 (5 bases). Deletions cut 3 bases from V and 0 bases from J, with 20 bases between. Looked up from germline, CDR1 is SNHLY and CDR2 is FYNNEI. This CDR3 is built from 18 residues. For the CDR3, the DNA is TGTGCCAGCAGTGAGAGACAGATCATCTCAAAAATGAACACTGAAGCTTTCTTT. Amino acids: CASSERQIISKMNTEAFF.

The table lists this clonotype with a few counts. The chain employs TRBV5-1 and TRBJ2-3, with D perhaps being TRBD1 or TRBD2 (5 bases each). The V end was cut by 8 bases, the J end by 0 bases, with 16 bases between. This CDR3 is 15 amino acids long. The germline CDR1 and CDR2 sequences are SGHRS and YFSETQ. CDR3 region: CARGDSLSSTDTQYF. The CDR3 DNA follows: TGCGCCAGGGGAGACAGCCTTTCTAGCACAGATACGCAGTATTTT.

This clonotype has only a few counts. This chain links TRBV20-1 with TRBJ2-4; 10 bases are a match to TRBD1. CDR1 and CDR2 from the germline V gene are DFQATT and SNEGSKA (reference sequence). V dropped 6 bases and J dropped 8; count of bases not matched to a gene: 4. CDR3 length equals 12 residues. CDR3 sequence: CSAGDRGHIQYF. In DNA, the CDR3 is TGCAGTGCGGGGGACAGGGGTCACATTCAGTACTTC.

This clonotype has ten or more counts. V usage is TRBV3-1 and J usage is TRBJ2-1; D possibly corresponds to TRBD2 (5 bases). The germline V and J ends were trimmed by 2 bases and 6 bases, with 8 bases remaining between them. Germline values: CDR1 LGHDT, CDR2 YNNKEL (reference sequence). The CDR3 runs 13 residues. The CDR3 DNA sequence: TGTGCCAGCAGCCAACTAGGAGGCAATGAGCAGTTCTTC. Protein: CASSQLGGNEQFF.

This clonotype was found once. CDR3 DNA sequence: TGTGCCAGCAGCCTGATCGGACAGGGGCCCTATAATTCACCCCTCCACTTT. Its translation: CASSLIGQGPYNSPLHF. The J gene is TRBJ1-6, the V gene TRBV28; the match to TRBD1 covers 9 bases. This CDR3 is 17 amino acids long. CDR1 is MDHEN, CDR2 SYDVKM, per germline. Trimming cost V 6 bases and J 2 bases; bases outside gene matches: 8.